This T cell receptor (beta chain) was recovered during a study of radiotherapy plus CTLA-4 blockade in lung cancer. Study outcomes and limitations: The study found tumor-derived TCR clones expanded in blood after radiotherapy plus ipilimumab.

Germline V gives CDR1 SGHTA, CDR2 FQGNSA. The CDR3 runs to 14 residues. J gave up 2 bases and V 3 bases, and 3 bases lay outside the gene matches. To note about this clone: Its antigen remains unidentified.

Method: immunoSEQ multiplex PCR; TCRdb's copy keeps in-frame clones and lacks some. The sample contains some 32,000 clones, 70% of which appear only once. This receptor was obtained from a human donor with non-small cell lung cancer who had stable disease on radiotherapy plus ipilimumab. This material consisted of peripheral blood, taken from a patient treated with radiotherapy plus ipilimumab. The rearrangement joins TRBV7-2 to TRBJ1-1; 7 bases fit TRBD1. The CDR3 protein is CASSFRGANTEAFF. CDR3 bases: TGTGCCAGCAGCTTCAGGGGGGCAAACACTGAAGCTTTCTTT.